Reported below is one T cell receptor beta chain. This clonotype showed up just a few times. Its antigen target is currently unknown. Nothing much larger sits one base from this clone, and base qualities are not available. Looking up the germline V gene yields CDR1 SQVTM and CDR2 ANQGSEA. V is clipped by 4 bases and J by 4 bases, and the sequence between their germline boundaries is 13 bases long. The CDR3 runs 13 amino acids, cysteine and phenylalanine included. Only CDR3 DNA is held: 39 bases, read in frame from base 1. This sample was included in a study of CD8+CD57+ T cells in acquired aplastic anemia (dated by TCRdb to about 2018). About the full investigation: Extracted DNA from sorted CD4+ and CD8+ cells averaged around 3.4 ug, ranging from about 0.19 to 30 ug. A CD8+CD57+ expansion meant a frequency higher than the mean frequency seen in healthy subjects. Beyond this particular receptor, the publication reports: No significant difference in CD8+ Simpson's diversity was found between patients and healthy controls (P=0.060). Roughly 30 CD8+ CDR3 sequences were shared between patients and controls but appeared highly expressed in patients and within their immunodominant clones.

Genomic DNA was used as template for profiling of TCR beta VDJ combinations and CDR3 sequences. TCR repertoire sequencing was run on an Illumina HiSeq 2000. In the authors' own workflow: Repertoires were assessed using TRBV/TRBJ rearrangement plots, CDR3 size and DJ length profiles, and Simpson's diversity index. Whichever DNA sequence was most abundant in the deep sequencing data was defined as the immunodominant clone. CDR3 amino acid sequences were screened for sharing across subjects and compared with published repertoires and the VDJdb database. TCRdb reworked the public reads: Q25 trimming with fastp, MiXCR clone assembly, productive beta chains retained. When rows share a CDR3 protein, they turn into one entry using the most common DNA and genes. For this entry, the V and J calls and clone size follow TCRdb and not the study's own pipeline. The sample has about 260,000 distinct CDR3 sequences on record, approximately 86% of them singletons. The top ten clonotypes cover 40% to 55% of the sample.

Patients chosen for sequencing had shown expansion of CD8+CD57+ cells by flow cytometry. Every patient had severe acquired aplastic anemia, diagnosed using the International Study of Aplastic Anemia and Agranulocytosis and Camitta criteria. No patient had received any therapy when blood was sampled. The study deep-sequenced TCR repertoires of sorted CD4+ and CD8+ blood T cells from severe aplastic anemia patients and healthy subjects. Patients were enrolled in the USA under clinicaltrials.gov protocols 00001620, 01623167, 00001397, 00071045, 00081523 and 00961064. Ficoll-Paque density gradient centrifugation was used to isolate peripheral blood mononuclear cells. CD4+ and CD8+ T cells were sorted by FACS or magnetic beads before DNA extraction.

Recombination connected TRBV29-1 to TRBJ1-1, with the D gene not confidently named. The sample taken for sequencing was sorted CD4+, CD8+, or CD8+CD57+ T cells (not recorded which) from PBMCs. This receptor was taken from a human donor with aplastic anemia. The CDR3 has the sequence CSVVLGLGTEAFF. The DNA reads as follows: TGCAGCGTTGTTTTAGGGTTGGGCACTGAAGCTTTCTTT.